Listed below are T cell receptor beta chains from one sample, sequenced in a study of T cells in Graves' hyperthyroidism and ophthalmopathy. TCRdb re-called the multiplex PCR reads with MiXCR, one entry per CDR3 protein. The table records 550,000 to 800,000 distinct CDR3 sequences, roughly 15% of them present only once. What was sequenced was blood. These receptors originate from a man aged 18 to 35 with Graves' hyperthyroidism. CDR3s include the opening cysteine and the closing phenylalanine or tryptophan. A D gene is named only where the DNA matches it firmly. Clone size is stated in some rows and not others, as once, few, many or a class when expanded.

size: many
V: TRBV6-2/TRBV6-3
D: -
J: TRBJ2-1
CDR3: CASSESGWREQFF
DNA: TGTGCCAGCAGCGAATCGGGGTGGCGAGAGCAGTTCTTC

size: many
V: TRBV5-8
D: -
J: TRBJ2-3
CDR3: CASSYPVTDTQYF
DNA: TGTGCCAGCAGCTATCCCGTCACAGATACGCAGTATTTT

size: few
V: TRBV28
D: TRBD1
J: TRBJ2-2
CDR3: CASRPGQGRASTGELFF
DNA: TGTGCCAGCAGGCCGGGACAGGGTAGGGCGAGCACCGGGGAGCTGTTTTTT

size: few
V: TRBV3-1
D: -
J: TRBJ1-2
CDR3: CASSPIVKGDDGYTF
DNA: TGTGCCAGCAGCCCCATCGTGAAGGGCGACGATGGCTACACCTTC

size: -
V: TRBV3-1
D: TRBD2
J: TRBJ2-2
CDR3: CASSTAGGSGELFF
DNA: TGTGCCAGCAGCACAGCGGGAGGTAGCGGGGAGCTGTTTTTT

size: -
V: TRBV6-9
D: TRBD1
J: TRBJ2-3
CDR3: CASSYQDRGSTDTQYF
DNA: TGTGCCAGCAGTTACCAGGACAGGGGTAGCACAGATACGCAGTATTTT

size: many
V: TRBV6-2/TRBV6-3
D: TRBD2
J: TRBJ2-7
CDR3: CASRRGLADYEQYF
DNA: TGTGCCAGCAGAAGGGGACTAGCGGATTACGAGCAGTACTTC

size: many
V: TRBV19
D: TRBD2
J: TRBJ2-3
CDR3: CASSNSGRRTDTQYF
DNA: TGTGCCAGTAGTAATAGCGGGAGAAGAACAGATACGCAGTATTTT

size: -
V: TRBV7-2
D: TRBD1
J: TRBJ2-1
CDR3: CASSPTGTGGNEQFF
DNA: TGTGCCAGCAGCCCGACCGGGACAGGTGGCAATGAGCAGTTCTTC

size: many
V: TRBV6-5
D: TRBD1
J: TRBJ1-1
CDR3: CASSYGTGLVTEAFF
DNA: TGTGCCAGCAGTTACGGGACAGGGCTAGTGACTGAAGCTTTCTTT

size: many
V: TRBV7-8
D: TRBD1
J: TRBJ2-7
CDR3: CASSLAPTGRHEQYF
DNA: TGTGCCAGCAGCTTAGCACCGACAGGGCGGCACGAGCAGTACTTC

size: -
V: TRBV3-1
D: -
J: TRBJ2-5
CDR3: CASSQGAKQETQYF
DNA: TGTGCCAGCAGCCAAGGGGCTAAACAAGAGACCCAGTACTTC

size: -
V: TRBV4-1
D: TRBD1
J: TRBJ1-1
CDR3: CASSQDPGQGNFEAFF
DNA: TGCGCCAGCAGCCAAGATCCAGGACAGGGGAATTTTGAAGCTTTCTTT

size: -
V: TRBV27
D: -
J: TRBJ1-2
CDR3: CASSFHSTGSSYGYTF
DNA: TGTGCCAGCAGTTTCCATAGCACAGGGAGCAGCTATGGCTACACCTTC

size: -
V: TRBV14
D: -
J: TRBJ1-2
CDR3: CASSQDPRNYGYTF
DNA: TGTGCCAGCAGCCAAGATCCCAGAAACTATGGCTACACCTTC

size: many
V: TRBV30
D: -
J: TRBJ1-5
CDR3: CAWSRDLGNQPQHF
DNA: TGTGCCTGGAGTCGTGATCTGGGGAATCAGCCCCAGCATTTT

size: -
V: TRBV27
D: -
J: TRBJ1-1
CDR3: CASSLSIGRVNTEAFF
DNA: TGTGCCAGCAGTTTATCGATCGGTCGTGTGAACACTGAAGCTTTCTTT

size: many
V: TRBV20-1
D: TRBD2
J: TRBJ2-7
CDR3: CSARVRTSKPYEQYF
DNA: TGCAGTGCTAGAGTCCGGACTAGCAAACCCTACGAGCAGTACTTC

size: few
V: TRBV20-1
D: -
J: TRBJ2-3
CDR3: CSAREAASRVTDTQYF
DNA: TGCAGTGCTAGAGAGGCGGCTAGCAGGGTCACAGATACGCAGTATTTT

size: many
V: TRBV2
D: TRBD2
J: TRBJ2-2
CDR3: CASSVKRESTGELFF
DNA: TGTGCCAGCAGTGTGAAGCGGGAGAGCACGGGGGAGCTGTTTTTT

size: few
V: TRBV20-1
D: -
J: TRBJ2-7
CDR3: CSVPLATSSTEQYF
DNA: TGCAGTGTTCCTCTAGCCACGTCGTCCACGGAGCAGTACTTC

size: -
V: TRBV7-9
D: -
J: TRBJ2-1
CDR3: CASRKGANNEQFF
DNA: TGTGCCAGCAGAAAAGGGGCAAACAATGAGCAGTTCTTC

size: few
V: TRBV11-3
D: -
J: TRBJ1-6
CDR3: CASSQAGYNSPLHF
DNA: TGTGCCAGCAGCCAAGCGGGATATAATTCACCCCTCCACTTT

size: -
V: TRBV27
D: TRBD2
J: TRBJ2-5
CDR3: CASSLRLAGETRDPDF
DNA: TGTGCCAGCAGTCTCCGACTAGCGGGAGAGACAAGAGACCCGGACTTC

size: many
V: TRBV2
D: -
J: TRBJ2-7
CDR3: CASSEFRDMNEQYF
DNA: TGTGCCAGCAGTGAGTTCAGGGACATGAACGAGCAGTACTTC

size: many
V: TRBV7-8
D: TRBD2
J: TRBJ2-3
CDR3: CASSFGLAGGTDTQYF
DNA: TGTGCCAGCAGCTTCGGACTAGCGGGAGGCACAGATACGCAGTATTTT

size: few
V: TRBV29-1
D: TRBD2
J: TRBJ2-3
CDR3: CSVPFLTSGITDTQYF
DNA: TGCAGCGTTCCCTTCTTGACTAGCGGGATCACAGATACGCAGTATTTT

size: -
V: TRBV19
D: -
J: TRBJ1-5
CDR3: CASSMNGDRPQHF
DNA: TGTGCCAGTAGTATGAATGGCGATCGGCCCCAGCATTTT

size: -
V: TRBV4-1
D: TRBD2
J: TRBJ2-1
CDR3: CASSQARTSGSLNEQFF
DNA: TGCGCCAGCAGCCAAGCCCGGACTAGCGGGAGCCTAAATGAGCAGTTCTTC

size: few
V: TRBV30
D: -
J: TRBJ2-3
CDR3: CALNRDTDTQYF
DNA: TGTGCCTTAAACAGAGACACAGATACGCAGTATTTT

size: many
V: TRBV7-9
D: -
J: TRBJ1-1
CDR3: CASSLGGTTEAFF
DNA: TGTGCCAGCAGCTTAGGGGGAACCACTGAAGCTTTCTTT

size: many
V: TRBV30
D: TRBD2
J: TRBJ2-1
CDR3: CAWKLAGGNIEQFF
DNA: TGTGCCTGGAAACTAGCGGGAGGTAATATTGAGCAGTTCTTC

size: few
V: TRBV28
D: -
J: TRBJ2-7
CDR3: CASRDPAGEQYF
DNA: TGTGCCAGCAGGGACCCCGCCGGCGAGCAGTACTTC

size: few
V: TRBV6-2/TRBV6-3
D: -
J: TRBJ2-7
CDR3: CASSSFRDWNYEQYF
DNA: TGTGCCAGCAGTTCCTTCCGGGACTGGAACTACGAGCAGTACTTC

size: many
V: TRBV7-2
D: -
J: TRBJ2-7
CDR3: CASSLGAGDYEQYF
DNA: TGTGCCAGCAGCTTAGGGGCAGGGGACTACGAGCAGTACTTC

size: -
V: TRBV10-3
D: TRBD2
J: TRBJ2-1
CDR3: CAISVSASGWNHEQFF
DNA: TGTGCCATCAGTGTATCGGCTAGCGGGTGGAACCATGAGCAGTTCTTC

size: -
V: TRBV2
D: TRBD1
J: TRBJ1-2
CDR3: CASTGQLLGYTF
DNA: TGTGCCAGCACGGGACAGCTCCTGGGCTACACCTTC

size: -
V: TRBV11-3
D: -
J: TRBJ2-1
CDR3: CASSLDHDEQFF
DNA: TGTGCCAGCAGCTTAGATCATGATGAGCAGTTCTTC

size: -
V: TRBV20-1
D: TRBD2
J: TRBJ2-1
CDR3: CSASLLTSGYNEQFF
DNA: TGCAGTGCTAGCCTCCTGACTAGCGGATACAATGAGCAGTTCTTC

size: many
V: TRBV27
D: -
J: TRBJ2-7
CDR3: CASSPTDSSYEQYF
DNA: TGTGCCAGCAGTCCGACCGACAGCTCCTACGAGCAGTACTTC

size: -
V: TRBV19
D: -
J: TRBJ2-5
CDR3: CASSPRSGGGETQYF
DNA: TGTGCCAGTAGTCCCCGCAGTGGAGGAGGAGAGACCCAGTACTTC

size: few
V: TRBV7-2
D: -
J: TRBJ2-3
CDR3: CASTTYTADTQYF
DNA: TGTGCCAGCACGACCTATACCGCAGATACGCAGTATTTT

size: many
V: TRBV7-3
D: TRBD1
J: TRBJ2-1
CDR3: CASSRTGTGGNEQFF
DNA: TGTGCCAGCAGCCGAACCGGGACAGGGGGGAATGAGCAGTTCTTC

size: -
V: TRBV29-1
D: TRBD2
J: TRBJ2-5
CDR3: CSVGLAVLQETQYF
DNA: TGCAGCGTTGGACTAGCGGTCCTCCAAGAGACCCAGTACTTC

size: few
V: TRBV20-1
D: -
J: TRBJ1-5
CDR3: CSAIQGGRNQPQHF
DNA: TGCAGTGCTATACAGGGAGGTAGGAATCAGCCCCAGCATTTT

size: few
V: TRBV6-1
D: TRBD1
J: TRBJ1-5
CDR3: CASRTGLQPQHF
DNA: TGTGCCAGTCGGACAGGTTTGCAGCCCCAGCATTTT

size: many
V: TRBV28
D: TRBD1
J: TRBJ2-5
CDR3: CASRRTGGETQYF
DNA: TGTGCCAGCAGACGGACAGGGGGAGAGACCCAGTACTTC

size: -
V: TRBV7-2
D: -
J: TRBJ2-2
CDR3: CASSLVWLSGELFF
DNA: TGTGCCAGCAGCTTAGTTTGGCTTAGCGGGGAGCTGTTTTTT

size: -
V: TRBV7-2
D: -
J: TRBJ2-5
CDR3: CASSLIGVQKRPQYF
DNA: TGTGCCAGCAGCTTAATCGGCGTTCAGAAGAGACCCCAGTACTTC

size: few
V: TRBV20-1
D: TRBD2
J: TRBJ2-1
CDR3: CSARGRLAGGNEQFF
DNA: TGCAGTGCTAGAGGTCGACTAGCGGGAGGGAATGAGCAGTTCTTC

size: many
V: TRBV20-1
D: -
J: TRBJ2-7
CDR3: CSAAIGLSVSYEQYF
DNA: TGCAGTGCGGCAATAGGACTAAGCGTGTCCTACGAGCAGTACTTC

size: many
V: TRBV20-1
D: TRBD2
J: TRBJ2-1
CDR3: CSASALAVTYNEQFF
DNA: TGCAGTGCTAGCGCTCTAGCGGTCACCTACAATGAGCAGTTCTTC

size: many
V: TRBV28
D: -
J: TRBJ2-6
CDR3: CASSPVAGLRGANVLTF
DNA: TGTGCCAGCAGCCCCGTGGCTGGGTTAAGGGGGGCCAACGTCCTGACTTTC

size: few
V: TRBV5-4
D: TRBD1
J: TRBJ1-2
CDR3: CASRPGQGADGYTF
DNA: TGTGCCAGCAGACCCGGACAGGGGGCGGATGGCTACACCTTC